The 14 T cell receptor beta chains reported below all come from one sample, sequenced in a study of Graves' ophthalmopathy and Graves' hyperthyroidism. The authors amplified TCR beta CDR3 regions, and they did so from RNA transcripts for repertoire sequencing. RT-PCR in the first round used HTBI primers; a second-round multiplex PCR followed. One entry per CDR3 protein, called by TCRdb with MiXCR from the multiplex PCR reads. The sample has over 500,000 distinct CDR3 sequences, 20% to 25% seen once; the top ten hold more than 5.5%. The sequenced sample was peripheral blood. The receptors come from a woman aged 18-30 years with stable Graves' hyperthyroidism. Some clones in this sample may be carry-over from other donors' samples.

CDR3 loop: CASSQVAAKNTEAFF. CDR3 sequence (DNA): TGTGCCAGCAGCCAAGTCGCGGCAAAGAACACTGAAGCTTTCTTT. V is TRBV4-2 and J is TRBJ1-1; D gene unclear. The CDR3 is made up of 15 amino acids. Germline lookup yields CDR1 LGHNA and CDR2 YNFKEQ. V lost 1 base, J lost 1 base, and 10 bases lay in between.

This clonotype was counted ten times or more. V usage is TRBV20-1 and J usage is TRBJ2-7; D uncertain. Trimming shortened V by 1 base and J by 6 bases, and 10 bases separated the two germline ends. CDR1 and CDR2 from the germline V gene are DFQATT and SNEGSKA (reference sequence). The CDR3 extends over 12 amino acids. CDR3 sequence: CSARGPWVEQYF. The CDR3 DNA reads TGCAGTGCTAGAGGTCCGTGGGTCGAGCAGTACTTC.

This clonotype has just a few counts. V is TRBV12-3 or TRBV12-4 and J is TRBJ1-5; 7 bases align to TRBD1. The CDR3 has 14 amino acids. The V and J ends lost 1 base and 5 bases, in that order; junction bases with no gene match: 2. CDR3 protein: CASSLGDRYQPQHF. CDR3 sequence (DNA): TGTGCCAGCAGTTTAGGGGACAGATATCAGCCCCAGCATTTT.

This clonotype was observed many times. The chain is built from TRBV6-4 and TRBJ1-2, with 11 bases identical to TRBD1. CDR1 MRHNA and CDR2 SNTAGT come from the germline V gene. V shed 0 bases, J shed 4 bases, and the junction held 1 base outside the gene matches. The CDR3 covers 15 residues. CDR3: CASSDSGTGGYGYTF. Here the CDR3 DNA reads TGTGCCAGCAGTGACTCGGGGACAGGGGGCTATGGCTACACCTTC.

The chain couples TRBV5-1 to TRBJ2-5, with TRBD2 as a possible D gene (6 bases). The germline V gene has CDR1 SGHRS and CDR2 YFSETQ. The CDR3 covers 16 residues. The V end was cut by 4 bases, the J end by 2 bases, with 18 bases between. CDR3 coding DNA: TGCGCCAGCAGCCCTAACCCAACCGGACTACAAGAGACCCAGTACTTC. This codes for CASSPNPTGLQETQYF. The entire variable domain, with the rest obtained from reference TRBV5-1 and TRBJ2-5, is as follows: KAGVTQTPRYLIKTRGQQVTLSCSPISGHRSVSWYQQTPGQGLQFLFEYFSETQRNKGNFPGRFSGRQFSNSRSEMNVSTLELGDSALYLCASSPNPTGLQETQYFGPGTRLLVL.

Details on this clonotype: This may stem from a read error, because a much larger clone lies one nucleotide away. V gene TRBV5-1 combines with J gene TRBJ1-1, with a possible D match to TRBD1 (6 bases). CDR1 and CDR2 (germline): SGHRS, YFSETQ. The CDR3 covers 13 residues. The CDR3 DNA reads as TGCGCCAGCAGCTATGGACAGAACACTGAAGCTTGCTTT. Translation: CASSYGQNTEACF.

This clonotype appeared many times. The genes are TRBV12-3 or TRBV12-4 and TRBJ2-5; 7 bases align to TRBD2. CDR3 size: 13 residues. The junction had 10 bases not matched to a gene; V was cut back by 6 bases and J by 9 bases. The chain's CDR3 is CASRDSGYVAQYF. CDR3 bases: TGTGCCAGCAGGGATAGCGGGTACGTGGCCCAGTACTTC.

This clonotype was seen repeatedly, ten times or more. The chain recombines TRBV20-1 with TRBJ1-5; possible D gene TRBD1, 5 bases. Between the trimmed V and J ends, which lost 3 bases and 2 bases, there was a span of 11 bases. Germline CDR1 and CDR2: DFQATT and SNEGSKA (reference sequence). This CDR3 contains 14 residues. The chain's CDR3 is CSASGEGRNQPQHF. DNA of the CDR3: TGCAGTGCTAGTGGGGAGGGGCGCAATCAGCCCCAGCATTTT.

Points on this clonotype: One base away lies a much larger clone, so this may be a sequencing read error. The conserved closing phenylalanine or tryptophan is absent in this CDR3, likely reflecting a read error. The gene calls are TRBV12-3 or TRBV12-4 and TRBJ1-1, with 9 bases matching TRBD1. The CDR3 runs to 14 residues. J gave up 1 base and V 8 bases, and 5 bases lay outside the gene matches. The CDR3 nucleotides are TGTGCCAGCCACCTACAGGGGGCGAACACTGAAGCTTTCCTT. It codes for CASHLQGANTEAFL.

This clonotype was counted only a few times. CDR3: CASSTRTGGETQYF. CDR3 DNA sequence: TGTGCCAGCAGCACTCGGACAGGGGGAGAGACCCAGTACTTC. This sequence joins TRBV9 and TRBJ2-5, with 10 bases fitting TRBD1. The CDR3 has 14 amino acids. Germline lookup yields CDR1 SGDLS and CDR2 YYNGEE. J gave up 4 bases and V 4 bases, and 4 bases lay outside the gene matches.

This clonotype has ten or more counts. This sequence joins TRBV19 and TRBJ2-7; 10 positions agree with TRBD2. The germline V gene has CDR1 LNHDA and CDR2 SQIVND (reference sequence). V was pared by 8 bases and J by 0 bases, with 4 bases of the junction left unmatched. CDR3 size: 14 residues. This CDR3 is CASAASGSSYEQYF. The CDR3 DNA sequence: TGTGCCAGTGCCGCTAGCGGGAGCTCCTACGAGCAGTACTTC.

This clonotype was observed at least ten times. The rearrangement uses TRBV11-2 and TRBJ1-2; D perhaps matches TRBD1 (5 bases). There are 14 residues in the CDR3. V lost 5 bases and J lost 2, with 12 bases in between. CDR1 and CDR2 (germline): SGHAT, FQNNGV. The CDR3 loop reads CASSPLTDNYGYTF. The CDR3 DNA reads as TGTGCCAGCAGCCCCCTGACAGACAACTATGGCTACACCTTC.

This clonotype was recorded many times. The CDR3 coding sequence is TGTGCCAGCTCACCAGTCAGAGCGGGAGGAGGCGAGCAGTACTTC. Translating gives CASSPVRAGGGEQYF. The J gene is TRBJ2-7, the V gene TRBV18; TRBD2 matches at 9 bases. Germline CDR1 is KGHSH and CDR2 is LQKENI. The CDR3 consists of 15 residues. The junction had 8 bases not matched to a gene; V was cut back by 2 bases and J by 6 bases.

This clonotype came up many times. The chain employs TRBV4-1 and TRBJ2-7; 11 nucleotides align to TRBD2. This CDR3 has 15 residues. Trimming cost V 3 bases and J 0 bases; bases outside gene matches: 1. The germline gives CDR1 MGHRA, CDR2 YSYEKL. This CDR3 is CASSHGTSGSYEQYF. The CDR3 DNA is TGCGCCAGCAGCCATGGGACTAGCGGCTCCTACGAGCAGTACTTC.